This T cell receptor beta chain was observed in a study of blood T cell repertoires in COVID-19. The CDR3 has 15 residues. Germline loops: CDR1 SGDLS, CDR2 YYNGEE. V was pared by 0 bases and J by 1 base, with 2 bases of the junction left unmatched. Profiling relied on immunoSEQ multiplex PCR, and the TCRdb table lists in-frame clones only, not all of them. The sample contains roughly 200,000 clones, roughly 88% of which appear only once. This sequence originates from a middle-aged man with acute COVID-19. V and J are TRBV9 and TRBJ2-3, with TRBD2 matching 7 bases. The material sequenced was PBMCs or T cells enriched from blood (not recorded which). DNA for the CDR3: TGTGCCAGCAGCGTAGCGGGGAGGGGCACAGATACGCAGTATTTT. It codes for CASSVAGRGTDTQYF.